Below are 17 T cell receptor beta chains sequenced from a single sample in a study of blood T cell repertoires in COVID-19. Profiled with immunoSEQ multiplex PCR; TCRdb holds only in-frame clones, not every one. The sample consists of roughly 120,000 clones, roughly 84% of them appearing once. The source material was peripheral blood. These TCRs come from a middle-aged man with acute or convalescent COVID-19.

The J gene is TRBJ1-5, the V gene TRBV27; 8 positions agree with TRBD1. The trim removed 6 bases at V and 2 bases at J, leaving 3 bases unmatched. Per germline, CDR1 MNHEY and CDR2 SMNVEV (reference sequence). The CDR3 has 14 amino acids. The CDR3 here is CASRTGGGNQPQHF. CDR3 DNA sequence: TGTGCCAGCAGAACAGGGGGAGGCAATCAGCCCCAGCATTTT.

This chain joins TRBV4-2 and TRBJ2-7; 8 bases align to TRBD1. The CDR3 has 14 residues. V shed 0 bases and J 7 bases; nucleotides not matched to a gene: 5. Germline CDR1 and CDR2: LGHNA and YNFKEQ. In nucleotides, the CDR3 is TGTGCCAGCAGCCAAGAAAGGACAGGGTATGAGCAGTACTTC. Translated: CASSQERTGYEQYF.

The J gene is TRBJ2-5, the V gene TRBV2; TRBD2 might be the D (7 bases). Trimming stripped 7 bases from V and 2 bases from J, with 17 bases between. From germline, CDR1 is SNHLY and CDR2 FYNNEI. The CDR3 is 15 residues long. In DNA, the CDR3 is TGTGCCAGCATCGGACGGGGGGCCCTTCAAGAGACCCAGTACTTC. Its translation: CASIGRGALQETQYF.

V usage is TRBV7-7 and J usage is TRBJ2-7; 10 positions match TRBD2. The V and J ends lost 2 bases and 3 bases, in that order; junction bases with no gene match: 4. Germline values: CDR1 SSHAT, CDR2 FNYEAQ (reference sequence). The CDR3 spans 15 residues. The CDR3 sequence is CASSLLAGVHYEQYF. The CDR3, as DNA: TGTGCCAGCAGCTTACTAGCGGGGGTTCACTACGAGCAGTACTTC.

This clone has a single count. The V and J genes are TRBV5-6 and TRBJ2-3; possibly TRBD2 for D (6 bases). The V end lost 4 bases, the J end lost 3 bases, and 15 bases lay between the germline ends. From germline, CDR1 is SGHDT and CDR2 YYEEEE. This CDR3 comprises 15 residues. CDR3 protein: CASSQGPAGTDTQYF. In DNA, the CDR3 is TGTGCCAGCAGCCAAGGCCCTGCGGGGACAGATACGCAGTATTTT.

The chain links TRBV19 to TRBJ1-2; D gene unclear. V was clipped by 1 base and J by 1 base, with 4 bases between them. The V gene's germline CDR1 is LNHDA and CDR2 SQIVND (reference sequence). CDR3 length equals 13 residues. The CDR3 bases are TGTGCCAGTAGTATAGCCCTTAACTATGGCTACACCTTC. This gives the protein CASSIALNYGYTF.

This chain uses TRBV9 with TRBJ2-3; a weak D match, TRBD1 (5 bases). Germline V CDR1 and CDR2: SGDLS, YYNGEE. The CDR3 loop spans 15 amino acids. The V end lost 0 bases, the J end lost 4 bases, and 12 bases lay between the germline ends. The CDR3 here is CASSVAGLGADTQYF. CDR3 in DNA: TGTGCCAGCAGCGTAGCCGGGTTAGGGGCAGATACGCAGTATTTT.

The chain links TRBV6-4 to TRBJ2-3; 9 nucleotides match TRBD1. CDR3 size: 16 residues. V dropped 0 bases and J dropped 5; count of bases not matched to a gene: 6. Germline-derived CDR1 and CDR2 are MRHNA and SNTAGT. The CDR3 DNA reads TGTGCCAGCAGTGACTCGTGGACAGGGGATGTAGATACGCAGTATTTT. Protein product: CASSDSWTGDVDTQYF.

The chain recombines TRBV5-1 with TRBJ2-7; TRBD2 is a possible D gene (6 bases). V was cut by 1 base and J by 2 bases, with 10 bases left in between. Looked up from germline, CDR1 is SGHRS and CDR2 is YFSETQ. This CDR3 is built from 14 residues. The CDR3 DNA reads TGCGCCAGCAGCTTGCCCGGGGGAGCCTACGAGCAGTACTTC. This encodes CASSLPGGAYEQYF.

V usage is TRBV18 and J usage is TRBJ2-3; the match to TRBD2 covers 7 bases. This CDR3 contains 15 residues. Per the germline V gene, CDR1 is KGHSH and CDR2 is LQKENI. Losses at the gene ends were 3 bases for V and 2 bases for J; bases not matched to a gene: 5. The DNA for the CDR3 is TGTGCCAGCTCACCCGGGACTACGTTCACAGATACGCAGTATTTT. Residues: CASSPGTTFTDTQYF.

The rearrangement joins TRBV6-5 to TRBJ2-2; TRBD1 aligns across 7 bases. V lost 2 bases to trimming and J lost 2 bases; unmatched junction nucleotides: 5. CDR3 size: 16 residues. Germline V CDR1 and CDR2: MNHEY, SVGAGI. In DNA, the CDR3 is TGTGCCAGCAGTTACCTCGGGACAGTCAACACCGGGGAGCTGTTTTTT. Protein sequence: CASSYLGTVNTGELFF.

A single count supports this clone. One end of the junction varies from germline; a read error may be responsible. Other DNA sequences in the same sample also yield this CDR3. The J gene is TRBJ2-3, the V gene TRBV18, with TRBD2 identical over 10 bases. The CDR3 is made up of 15 amino acids. Per germline, CDR1 KGHSH and CDR2 LQKENI. The chain's CDR3 is CASSPLAGSTDTQYF. In DNA form, the CDR3 reads TGTGCCAGCTCGCCACTAGCGGGGAGCACAGATACGCAGTATTTT.

The chain joins TRBV24-1 to TRBJ2-2; 10 nucleotides line up with TRBD1. The V gene's germline CDR1 is KGHDR and CDR2 SFDVKD. V lost 4 bases and J lost 5; bases outside the gene matches: 6. The CDR3 has 16 amino acids. The DNA of the CDR3 is TGTGCCACCAGTGAAGGGGGGACAGGGGCAACCGGGGAGCTGTTTTTT. Its translation is CATSEGGTGATGELFF.

This chain connects TRBV2 to TRBJ1-5; TRBD1 matches 7 bases. CDR1 and CDR2 (germline): SNHLY, FYNNEI. The CDR3 runs 12 residues. V shed 7 bases and J 7 bases; nucleotides not matched to a gene: 4. CDR3 in amino acids: CASTRTGQPQHF. Here the CDR3 DNA reads TGTGCCAGCACTAGGACAGGACAGCCCCAGCATTTT.

This rearrangement joins TRBV12-3 or TRBV12-4 to TRBJ2-7; no reliable D call. V was clipped by 6 bases and J by 4 bases, with 13 bases between them. The length of the CDR3 is 13 residues. CDR3 DNA: TGTGCCAGCAGCCCCCCGATCGGGTACGAGCAGTACTTC. Its protein is CASSPPIGYEQYF.

The rearrangement joins TRBV5-4 to TRBJ2-2; 11 bases line up with TRBD2. Looked up from germline, CDR1 is SGHNT and CDR2 is YYREEE (reference sequence). V dropped 0 bases and J dropped 0; count of bases not matched to a gene: 1. This CDR3 contains 17 residues. CDR3 sequence: CASSLGLAGTNTGELFF. DNA for the CDR3: TGTGCCAGCAGCTTGGGACTAGCGGGGACGAACACCGGGGAGCTGTTTTTT.

The genes are TRBV20-1 and TRBJ1-1; no firm D call. V was cut by 3 bases and J by 5 bases, with 10 bases left in between. The CDR3 is 12 amino acids. Germline V gene sequence: CDR1 DFQATT, CDR2 SNEGSKA (reference sequence). Written as DNA, the CDR3 is TGCAGTGCTAGTCCTGGAGGGACTGAAGCTTTCTTT. This sequence encodes CSASPGGTEAFF.